The rows below give T cell receptor beta chains drawn from one sample of a study of cytomegalovirus exposure and HLA in healthy donors. Assay used: immunoSEQ multiplex PCR; TCRdb lists only in-frame clones, some missing. The sample records roughly 89,000 clones, approximately 68% being singletons. Sample: PBMCs. These receptors all come from a woman between 50 and 59 years old in good health and CMV-seropositive. Both conserved end residues are part of each CDR3. The D gene is left open where the match is weak. The listing skips clone size in some rows; elsewhere it reads once, few, many or a size class.

clone size: few; V gene: TRBV25-1; J gene: TRBJ1-5; D gene: .; CDR3 DNA: TGTGCCAGCAGTGAATCGAAGGGGACAAGCAATCAGCCCCAGCATTTT; CDR3 protein: CASSESKGTSNQPQHF
clone size: few; V gene: TRBV11-2; J gene: TRBJ2-7; D gene: .; CDR3 DNA: TGTGCCAGCAGCTTAGGTCCCAGCTACGAGCAGTACTTC; CDR3 protein: CASSLGPSYEQYF
clone size: few; V gene: TRBV5-6; J gene: TRBJ1-1; D gene: TRBD1; CDR3 DNA: TGTGCCAGCAGCTTTACAGGGGGCACTGAAGCTTTCTTT; CDR3 protein: CASSFTGGTEAFF
clone size: .; V gene: TRBV19; J gene: TRBJ1-2; D gene: .; CDR3 DNA: TGTGCCAGTAACAGGAATTCCTATGGCTACACCTTC; CDR3 protein: CASNRNSYGYTF
clone size: once; V gene: TRBV9; J gene: TRBJ1-2; D gene: TRBD1; CDR3 DNA: TGTGCCAGCAGCGGATGGACAGGGCTAGACTATGGCTACACCTTC; CDR3 protein: CASSGWTGLDYGYTF
clone size: once; V gene: TRBV28; J gene: TRBJ1-2; D gene: .; CDR3 DNA: TGTGCCAGCAGCCGGGGGGGGGCGTGGTATGGCTACACCTTC; CDR3 protein: CASSRGGAWYGYTF
clone size: .; V gene: TRBV7-9; J gene: TRBJ1-1; D gene: .; CDR3 DNA: TGTGCCAGCAGCCCCTATGGGGGGAAGAACACTGAAGCTTTCTTT; CDR3 protein: CASSPYGGKNTEAFF
clone size: few; V gene: TRBV6-5; J gene: TRBJ1-4; D gene: .; CDR3 DNA: TGTGCCAGCAGTTCCGCGCAGGAGGCCTATGAAAAACTGTTTTTT; CDR3 protein: CASSSAQEAYEKLFF
clone size: .; V gene: TRBV7-9; J gene: TRBJ2-6; D gene: .; CDR3 DNA: TGTGCCAGCATCTACCGACGAGTCGGGGGGCTAGGGGCCAACGTCCTGACTTTC; CDR3 protein: CASIYRRVGGLGANVLTF
clone size: once; V gene: TRBV28; J gene: TRBJ2-2; D gene: TRBD1; CDR3 DNA: TGTGCCAGCTTCTCCTACAGGGGGCCGGGGGAGCTGTTTTTT; CDR3 protein: CASFSYRGPGELFF
clone size: .; V gene: TRBV2; J gene: TRBJ1-5; D gene: TRBD1; CDR3 DNA: TGTGCCAGCAGTGACCCCAGGACAGGGAATCAGCCCCAGCATTTT; CDR3 protein: CASSDPRTGNQPQHF
clone size: .; V gene: TRBV19; J gene: TRBJ2-7; D gene: .; CDR3 DNA: TGTGCCAGTAGTTCGGGAGTAACCTACGAGCAGTACTTC; CDR3 protein: CASSSGVTYEQYF
clone size: few; V gene: TRBV5-1; J gene: TRBJ2-1; D gene: TRBD1; CDR3 DNA: TGCGCCAGCAGCGTGTACGGACAGGGAAACAATGAGCAGTTCTTC; CDR3 protein: CASSVYGQGNNEQFF
clone size: .; V gene: TRBV11-3; J gene: TRBJ2-1; D gene: TRBD2; CDR3 DNA: TGTGCCAGCAGCTTAGATCAGGCAGGGACTAGCGCACAGAATGAGCAGTTCTTC; CDR3 protein: CASSLDQAGTSAQNEQFF
clone size: once; V gene: TRBV7-9; J gene: TRBJ2-7; D gene: TRBD1; CDR3 DNA: TGTGCCAGCAGCTCTAATCGGGACAGTTCTTTCTCCTACGAGCAGTACTTC; CDR3 protein: CASSSNRDSSFSYEQYF
clone size: many; V gene: TRBV5-1; J gene: TRBJ1-1; D gene: .; CDR3 DNA: TGCGCCAGCAGCAAGGGACTGCCCATGAACACTGAAGCTTTCTTT; CDR3 protein: CASSKGLPMNTEAFF
clone size: .; V gene: TRBV15; J gene: TRBJ2-7; D gene: TRBD1; CDR3 DNA: TGTGCCACCAGCGACCCAGGACAGGGCGAATCGGGCGAGCAGTACTTC; CDR3 protein: CATSDPGQGESGEQYF
clone size: .; V gene: TRBV7-6; J gene: TRBJ1-6; D gene: TRBD1; CDR3 DNA: TGTGCCAGCAGCTTAGGCCAGGGGGTTTCACCCCTCCACTTT; CDR3 protein: CASSLGQGVSPLHF
clone size: .; V gene: TRBV11-1; J gene: TRBJ2-7; D gene: .; CDR3 DNA: TGTGCCAGCAGCTTAGGGGGCCCCTACGAGCAGTACTTC; CDR3 protein: CASSLGGPYEQYF
clone size: .; V gene: TRBV7-8; J gene: TRBJ2-3; D gene: .; CDR3 DNA: TGTGCCAGCAGCTTACCGGCAGATACGCAGTATTTT; CDR3 protein: CASSLPADTQYF
clone size: few; V gene: TRBV6-1; J gene: TRBJ2-4; D gene: .; CDR3 DNA: TGTGCCAGCAGTGACACTTTTGTGACTCTAGCCAAAAACATTCAGTACTTC; CDR3 protein: CASSDTFVTLAKNIQYF
clone size: .; V gene: TRBV4-1; J gene: TRBJ1-2; D gene: .; CDR3 DNA: TGCGCCAGCAGCCATGGGCAGGGGTATGGCTACACCTTC; CDR3 protein: CASSHGQGYGYTF
clone size: few; V gene: TRBV7-9; J gene: TRBJ2-7; D gene: .; CDR3 DNA: TGTTCCAGCAGCCTCGGGACATACGAGCAGTACTTC; CDR3 protein: CSSSLGTYEQYF
clone size: once; V gene: TRBV30; J gene: TRBJ2-1; D gene: TRBD2; CDR3 DNA: TGTGCCTGGAGTCCACTAGCGGGCTCTAGTGAGCAGTTCTTC; CDR3 protein: CAWSPLAGSSEQFF
clone size: once; V gene: TRBV5-1; J gene: TRBJ2-1; D gene: .; CDR3 DNA: TGCGCCAGCAGCGCCAGGAGCTGGACAGACTCCTACAATGAGCAGTTCTTC; CDR3 protein: CASSARSWTDSYNEQFF
clone size: .; V gene: TRBV4-3; J gene: TRBJ2-1; D gene: TRBD2; CDR3 DNA: TGCGCCAGCAGCCATTCACTAGCGGGAGACTACAATGAGCAGTTCTTC; CDR3 protein: CASSHSLAGDYNEQFF
clone size: .; V gene: TRBV13; J gene: TRBJ2-3; D gene: TRBD2; CDR3 DNA: TGTGCCAGCAGCGGACGGGAGGGGTCCAACACAGATACGCAGTATTTT; CDR3 protein: CASSGREGSNTDTQYF
clone size: .; V gene: TRBV18; J gene: TRBJ1-1; D gene: .; CDR3 DNA: TGTGCCAGCTCATCTTCGACCGCCGCCGGGGAAGCTTTCTTT; CDR3 protein: CASSSSTAAGEAFF
clone size: .; V gene: TRBV27; J gene: TRBJ2-7; D gene: .; CDR3 DNA: TGTGCCAGCAGTCCGCTGAGCTCCTACGAGCAGTACTTC; CDR3 protein: CASSPLSSYEQYF
clone size: once; V gene: TRBV7-2; J gene: TRBJ1-3; D gene: .; CDR3 DNA: TGTGCCAGCAGCTTATACATCCTAAACACCATATATTTT; CDR3 protein: CASSLYILNTIYF
clone size: .; V gene: TRBV30; J gene: TRBJ1-6; D gene: TRBD1; CDR3 DNA: TGTGCCTGGAGCGACACCCGGGACAGGCTCTTTTCACCCCTCCACTTT; CDR3 protein: CAWSDTRDRLFSPLHF
clone size: .; V gene: TRBV28; J gene: TRBJ1-2; D gene: .; CDR3 DNA: TGTGCCAGCAGTCCCCCCAGGGTCTCCTATGGCTACACCTTC; CDR3 protein: CASSPPRVSYGYTF
clone size: .; V gene: TRBV2; J gene: TRBJ1-2; D gene: TRBD1; CDR3 DNA: TGTGCCAGCAGTGTTTCGACAGGGGTCTATGGCTACACCTTC; CDR3 protein: CASSVSTGVYGYTF
clone size: .; V gene: TRBV10-3; J gene: TRBJ1-2; D gene: TRBD1; CDR3 DNA: TGTGCCATCAGTGTAGGGACAGGGGCGTTTGGGGATGGCTACACCTTC; CDR3 protein: CAISVGTGAFGDGYTF
clone size: .; V gene: TRBV6-5; J gene: TRBJ1-3; D gene: .; CDR3 DNA: TGTGCCAGCAGCCTGGACACACATCCTGGAAACACCATATATTTT; CDR3 protein: CASSLDTHPGNTIYF
clone size: .; V gene: TRBV7-6; J gene: TRBJ1-1; D gene: .; CDR3 DNA: TGTGCCAGCAGCTTTAGAAGGGGTGGAACTGAAGCTTTCTTT; CDR3 protein: CASSFRRGGTEAFF
clone size: .; V gene: TRBV4-1; J gene: TRBJ1-1; D gene: .; CDR3 DNA: TGCGCCAGCAGCCAAGACCACAGGGCTACTGAAGCTTTCTTT; CDR3 protein: CASSQDHRATEAFF
clone size: .; V gene: TRBV7-9; J gene: TRBJ1-2; D gene: .; CDR3 DNA: TGTGCCAGCAGCGATGCCGGGGGGGGGTATGGCTACACCTTC; CDR3 protein: CASSDAGGGYGYTF
clone size: few; V gene: TRBV2; J gene: TRBJ2-5; D gene: .; CDR3 DNA: TGTGCCAGCAGTGAGGGGGGGACACTCCAAGAGACCCAGTACTTC; CDR3 protein: CASSEGGTLQETQYF
clone size: .; V gene: TRBV4-2; J gene: TRBJ2-2; D gene: .; CDR3 DNA: TGTGCCAGCAGCCAAGCGGCGTTGGAAGCGGTTAACACCGGGGAGCTGTTTTTT; CDR3 protein: CASSQAALEAVNTGELFF
clone size: few; V gene: TRBV6-5; J gene: TRBJ2-3; D gene: TRBD1; CDR3 DNA: TGTGCCAGCAGTTACTCGAGGACAGGGCAGGCAGATACGCAGTATTTT; CDR3 protein: CASSYSRTGQADTQYF
clone size: .; V gene: TRBV7-2; J gene: TRBJ2-2; D gene: .; CDR3 DNA: TGTGCCAGCAGCTTAGCTAGCACCGGGGAGCTGTTTTTT; CDR3 protein: CASSLASTGELFF
clone size: .; V gene: TRBV7-2; J gene: TRBJ2-7; D gene: .; CDR3 DNA: TGTGCCAGCAGCGATACAGGGTTGGCGCAGTACTTC; CDR3 protein: CASSDTGLAQYF
clone size: .; V gene: TRBV27; J gene: TRBJ2-1; D gene: .; CDR3 DNA: TGTGCCAGCAGTTTATCGCCAGGGGTGTACAATGAGCAGTTCTTC; CDR3 protein: CASSLSPGVYNEQFF
clone size: few; V gene: TRBV28; J gene: TRBJ2-1; D gene: TRBD2; CDR3 DNA: TGTGCCAGCAGTTTTATTGCGGGGGGCGCTGGGGGTGAGCAGTTCTTC; CDR3 protein: CASSFIAGGAGGEQFF
clone size: few; V gene: TRBV6-5; J gene: TRBJ2-2; D gene: .; CDR3 DNA: TGTGCCAGCAGTTATAATTGGAACACCGGGGAGCTGTTTTTT; CDR3 protein: CASSYNWNTGELFF
clone size: .; V gene: TRBV28; J gene: TRBJ2-7; D gene: .; CDR3 DNA: TGTGCCAGCAGTTCATCCCGGTTCAGGGAGGAAGACGAGCAGTACTTC; CDR3 protein: CASSSSRFREEDEQYF
clone size: .; V gene: TRBV9; J gene: TRBJ1-6; D gene: .; CDR3 DNA: TGTGCCAGCAGCGTTGACGACAGGCCCGATTCACCCCTCCACTTT; CDR3 protein: CASSVDDRPDSPLHF
clone size: once; V gene: TRBV7-9; J gene: TRBJ1-2; D gene: .; CDR3 DNA: TGTGCCAGCAGCTTAGCTAGTCCTAACTATGGCTACACCTTC; CDR3 protein: CASSLASPNYGYTF
clone size: once; V gene: TRBV2; J gene: TRBJ1-1; D gene: .; CDR3 DNA: TGTGCCAGCAGCCGGGACACCTACACTGAAGCTTTCTTT; CDR3 protein: CASSRDTYTEAFF